The 20 T cell receptor beta chains listed next were all sequenced from one sample in a study of Ad26.COV2.S vaccination and SARS-CoV-2 variants. Assay used: immunoSEQ multiplex PCR; TCRdb lists only in-frame clones, some missing. The sample has about 94,000 clones, roughly 85% seen once. The source material was peripheral blood, sampled after recovery from COVID-19. The receptors stem from a human donor who had recovered from COVID-19.

The chain carries TRBV6-5 and TRBJ1-5; no firm D call. CDR3 length: 12 residues. V lost 6 bases, J lost 5 bases, and 8 bases lay in between. Germline CDR1 is MNHEY and CDR2 is SVGAGI. DNA for the CDR3: TGTGCCAGCAGCAAAGTTTATCAGCCCCAGCATTTT. Amino acid sequence: CASSKVYQPQHF.

The V gene is TRBV5-4, the J gene TRBJ2-7; no firm D call. The ends were cut back, 1 base at V and 5 bases at J, with 7 bases in the middle. The CDR3 has 12 residues. From germline, CDR1 is SGHNT and CDR2 YYREEE (reference sequence). The CDR3: CASSLRENEQYF. CDR3 nucleotides: TGTGCCAGCAGCTTGAGAGAGAACGAGCAGTACTTC.

This chain joins TRBV28 and TRBJ2-3, with 10 bases aligning to TRBD2. CDR1 is MDHEN and CDR2 is SYDVKM in the germline V gene. This CDR3 comprises 14 residues. The trim removed 8 bases at V and 4 bases at J, leaving 6 bases unmatched. The CDR3 loop reads CASRAGGQADTQYF. CDR3 coding DNA: TGTGCCAGCCGAGCGGGAGGGCAGGCAGATACGCAGTATTTT.

V is TRBV10-1 and J is TRBJ2-3; 12 bases align to TRBD1. Germline-derived CDR1 and CDR2 are WNHNN and SYGVQD (reference sequence). V shed 5 bases, J shed 3 bases, and the junction held 3 bases outside the gene matches. The CDR3 sequence is 15 residues long. CDR3 protein: CASSTGQGATDTQYF. The CDR3 DNA sequence: TGCGCCAGCAGTACGGGACAGGGGGCTACAGATACGCAGTATTTT.

The chain is built from TRBV3-1 (or the pseudogene TRBV3-2) and TRBJ2-5, with D perhaps matching TRBD1 or TRBD2 (7 bases each). This CDR3 is built from 19 residues. Between the trimmed V and J ends, which lost 2 bases and 7 bases, there was a span of 29 bases. Germline V gives CDR1 LGHDT, CDR2 YNNKEL (reference sequence). This chain's CDR3 is CASSQQKDRDWSRGGTQYF. The DNA for the CDR3 is TGTGCCAGCAGCCAACAGAAAGACAGGGATTGGAGCAGGGGGGGGACCCAGTACTTC.

The chain employs TRBV19 and TRBJ1-4, with D possibly TRBD1 on 5 matching bases. Germline loops: CDR1 LNHDA, CDR2 SQIVND (reference sequence). Trimming pared 6 bases from V and 3 bases from J, leaving 11 bases between. The CDR3 runs to 14 residues. The CDR3 spells CASRRDSPNEKLFF. The DNA for the CDR3 is TGTGCCAGTAGGAGAGACAGTCCTAATGAAAAACTGTTTTTT.

The chain couples TRBV27 to TRBJ2-4; maybe TRBD1 (5 bases). Trimming took 6 bases from V and 3 from J, leaving 15 bases between them. Germline V lookup: CDR1 MNHEY, CDR2 SMNVEV (reference sequence). The CDR3 totals 15 residues. The CDR3: CASSPLIRGKNIQYF. The CDR3 coding sequence is TGTGCCAGCAGCCCCTTGATTAGGGGCAAAAACATTCAGTACTTC.

V and J are TRBV5-4 and TRBJ2-1; tentative D call: TRBD2 (6 bases). The germline V and J ends were trimmed by 2 bases and 9 bases, with 9 bases remaining between them. Germline CDR1 reads SGHNT; CDR2 reads YYREEE (reference sequence). The CDR3 runs to 12 residues. Here the CDR3 DNA reads TGTGCCAGCAGCTTTCTGGGGGGTGAGCAGTTCTTC. This gives the protein CASSFLGGEQFF.

This sequence joins TRBV7-9 and TRBJ2-3; D ambiguous. Germline V CDR1 and CDR2: SEHNR, FQNEAQ (reference sequence). V lost 5 bases and J 3 bases, leaving 9 bases between the germline ends. The CDR3 covers 13 residues. CDR3 DNA sequence: TGTGCCAGCAGCCCTCGAGGTACAGATACGCAGTATTTT. Its translation: CASSPRGTDTQYF. The full variable domain, with the rest looked up from reference TRBV7-9 and TRBJ2-3, is DTGVSQNPRHKITKRGQNVTFRCDPISEHNRLYWYRQTLGQGPEFLTYFQNEAQLEKSRLLSDRFSAERPKGSFSTLEIQRTEQGDSAMYLCASSPRGTDTQYFGPGTRLTVL.

The J gene is TRBJ1-1, the V gene TRBV29-1, with D possibly being TRBD1 (6 bases). From germline, CDR1 is SQVTM and CDR2 ANQGSEA. With 2 bases removed from V and 11 bases from J, the gap between germline ends came to 18 bases. The CDR3 runs to 13 residues. The chain's CDR3 is CSVETYQGLSAFF. For the CDR3, the DNA is TGCAGCGTTGAAACCTATCAGGGGTTGAGTGCTTTCTTT.

V is TRBV9 and J is TRBJ2-2; 8 nucleotides match TRBD2. Looked up from germline, CDR1 is SGDLS and CDR2 is YYNGEE. This CDR3 region has 17 residues. J lost 3 bases, V lost 3 bases, and 10 bases had no gene match. The CDR3 is CASSEGETSGHTGELFF. DNA of the CDR3: TGTGCCAGCAGCGAGGGGGAAACTAGCGGTCACACCGGGGAGCTGTTTTTT.

The chain joins TRBV3-1 (or the pseudogene TRBV3-2) to TRBJ2-7; D ambiguous. In germline, CDR1 is LGHDT, CDR2 YNNKEL (reference sequence). The length of the CDR3 is 14 residues. Trimming stripped 0 bases from V and 7 bases from J, with 13 bases between. This CDR3 reads CASSQENVGFEQYF. DNA for the CDR3: TGTGCCAGCAGCCAAGAAAATGTTGGCTTTGAGCAGTACTTC.

The chain employs TRBV28 and TRBJ2-7, with 9 positions matching TRBD1. From germline, CDR1 is MDHEN and CDR2 SYDVKM. CDR3 length: 10 residues. Here the CDR3 reads CGTGAYEQYF. The DNA for the CDR3 is TGTGGGACAGGGGCCTACGAGCAGTACTTC.

The chain carries TRBV9 and TRBJ1-5, with D maybe TRBD1 (5 bases). V lost 3 bases and J 8 bases, leaving 30 bases between the germline ends. Germline V CDR1 and CDR2: SGDLS, YYNGEE. The CDR3 contains 19 residues. The CDR3 DNA reads TGTGCCAGCAGCGGGAGGGACGAGGGCCAGCTGACGGCTATCAAGCCCCAGCATTTT. Translated, it gives CASSGRDEGQLTAIKPQHF.

The chain combines TRBV2 with TRBJ2-7, with a weak D call TRBD2 (6 bases). V dropped 6 bases and J dropped 3 bases, with 12 bases sitting between them. The CDR3 is made up of 13 amino acids. Germline-derived CDR1 and CDR2 are SNHLY and FYNNEI. In nucleotides, the CDR3 is TGTGCCAGCAGGGGACTCCTAAACTACGAGCAGTACTTC. Encoded protein: CASRGLLNYEQYF.

The V call is TRBV6-5, the J call TRBJ1-2; D gene uncertain. Between the trimmed V and J ends, which lost 0 bases and 5 bases, there was a span of 16 bases. CDR1 is MNHEY and CDR2 is SVGAGI in the germline V gene. The CDR3 has 16 amino acids. The CDR3 here is CASSYSRSASRYGYTF. CDR3 bases: TGTGCCAGCAGTTACTCGAGGTCGGCGTCGCGGTATGGCTACACCTTC.

This clone showed up just once. The chain joins TRBV6-5 to TRBJ1-2; 8 positions agree with TRBD1. This CDR3 contains 14 residues. Losses at the gene ends were 6 bases for V and 4 bases for J; bases not matched to a gene: 7. The germline V gene encodes CDR1 MNHEY and CDR2 SVGAGI. CDR3 region: CASSRGQGVYGYTF. The CDR3 DNA reads TGTGCCAGCAGCCGCGGACAGGGAGTCTATGGCTACACCTTC.

This sequence joins TRBV29-1 and TRBJ2-2; no clear D gene. V was trimmed by 4 bases and J by 6 bases, leaving 9 bases between them. Germline V gives CDR1 SQVTM, CDR2 ANQGSEA. The CDR3 is made up of 12 amino acids. As DNA, the CDR3 is TGCAGCGTTGGGTACTCGGCCGGGGAGCTGTTTTTT. Protein product: CSVGYSAGELFF.

This chain connects TRBV6-1 to TRBJ1-6; tentative D call: TRBD1 (5 bases). CDR1 is MNHNS and CDR2 is SASEGT in the germline V gene. The CDR3 runs to 17 residues. The germline V and J ends were trimmed by 1 base and 8 bases, with 18 bases remaining between them. DNA of the CDR3: TGTGCCAGCAGTGAAGTTAAAGTAGGGATGGGGGATTCACCCCTCCACTTT. This gives the protein CASSEVKVGMGDSPLHF.

V and J are TRBV10-3 and TRBJ1-1; D may be TRBD1 (6 bases). V was trimmed by 11 bases and J by 4 bases, leaving 14 bases between them. From germline, CDR1 is ENHRY and CDR2 SYGVKD. CDR3 size: 12 residues. CDR3 amino acids: CAVGGGITEAFF. The CDR3 DNA follows: TGTGCCGTGGGAGGGGGGATCACTGAAGCTTTCTTT.